Below, 10 T cell receptor beta chains from the same sample are listed, as sequenced in a study of blood T cell repertoires in COVID-19. The protocol was immunoSEQ multiplex PCR, while the TCRdb copy is restricted to in-frame clones and leaves out a portion. The table records roughly 280,000 clones, roughly nine tenths of them present only once. The sequenced sample consisted of peripheral blood. The receptors here all came from a man aged 40-49 years with active or convalescent COVID-19.

This chain connects TRBV7-2 to TRBJ2-5; 8 bases map to TRBD1. V lost 6 bases to trimming and J lost 6 bases; unmatched junction nucleotides: 9. Germline V gives CDR1 SGHTA, CDR2 FQGNSA. The CDR3 contains 14 residues. The CDR3 protein is CASREGTGQQTQYF. The CDR3 DNA is TGTGCCAGCAGGGAGGGGACAGGTCAACAGACCCAGTACTTC.

J is TRBJ2-7 and V is TRBV5-1; the D gene is possibly TRBD1 (5 bases). The CDR3 totals 17 residues. The germline V gene encodes CDR1 SGHRS and CDR2 YFSETQ. V was shortened by 0 bases and J by 7 bases, with 23 bases between the two germline ends. CDR3 DNA sequence: TGCGCCAGCAGCTTGGACACCGCGAGCTTGGGGCCAGAGGAGCAGTACTTC. Protein: CASSLDTASLGPEEQYF.

The chain carries TRBV2 and TRBJ2-7; tentatively, D is TRBD2 (6 bases). V dropped 2 bases and J dropped 2 bases, with 16 bases sitting between them. The length of the CDR3 is 16 residues. Germline CDR1 reads SNHLY; CDR2 reads FYNNEI. The CDR3 nucleotides are TGTGCCAGCAGTGAAATGGGGACTGCCAGCCCCTACGAGCAGTACTTC. It yields the protein CASSEMGTASPYEQYF.

Only one count was recorded for this clone. DNA of the CDR3: TGTGCCAGCTCAGAGGGACAGTTTGCAACTAATGAAAAACTGTTTTTT. As protein: CASSEGQFATNEKLFF. This chain joins TRBV18 and TRBJ1-4; 7 nucleotides match TRBD1. The ends lost 5 bases at V and 0 bases at J; junction bases unmatched: 6. CDR1 and CDR2 from the germline V gene are KGHSH and LQKENI. The CDR3 is 16 residues long. Together with reference TRBV18 and TRBJ1-4, the CDR3 gives the full variable domain: NAGVMQNPRHLVRRRGQEARLRCSPMKGHSHVYWYRQLPEEGLKFMVYLQKENIIDESGMPKERFSAEFPKEGPSILRIQQVVRGDSAAYFCASSEGQFATNEKLFFGSGTQLSVL.

J is TRBJ2-5 and V is TRBV7-5; no DNA check was done on the table's D call, TRBD1. TRBV7-5 is a pseudogene. The CDR3 consists of 14 residues. CDR3 amino acids: CVRSQGQIKETQYF. CDR3 DNA sequence: TGTGTCAGAAGCCAGGGACAGATTAAAGAGACCCAGTACTTC.

The chain recombines TRBV30 with TRBJ2-7; D possibly corresponds to TRBD1 (6 bases). V was clipped by 5 bases and J by 4 bases, with 12 bases between them. Germline V CDR1 and CDR2: GTSNPN, SVGIG (reference sequence). This CDR3 comprises 12 residues. DNA for the CDR3: TGTGCCTGGGATGGCACAGGGTACGAGCAGTACTTC. It yields the protein CAWDGTGYEQYF.

The genes are TRBV20-1 and TRBJ2-7; D is possibly TRBD2 (5 bases). With 3 bases removed from V and 1 base from J, the gap between germline ends came to 13 bases. Germline V gene sequence: CDR1 DFQATT, CDR2 SNEGSKA (reference sequence). The CDR3 runs 14 residues. The DNA for the CDR3 is TGCAGTGCTAGTTTGGACTCCGAATCCTACGAGCAGTACTTC. The encoded protein is CSASLDSESYEQYF.

The V and J genes are TRBV5-1 and TRBJ2-7, with D possibly being TRBD2 (6 bases). This CDR3 is built from 15 residues. Deletions cut 0 bases from V and 2 bases from J, with 12 bases between. The germline gives CDR1 SGHRS, CDR2 YFSETQ. The CDR3 region is CASSLDSGATYEQYF. CDR3 nucleotides: TGCGCCAGCAGCTTGGACTCGGGAGCAACCTACGAGCAGTACTTC.

The table lists this clone with a few counts. The V and J genes are TRBV5-4 and TRBJ1-1; TRBD1 aligns across 9 bases. The ends lost 2 bases at V and 4 bases at J; junction bases unmatched: 6. The CDR3 extends over 15 amino acids. Per the germline V gene, CDR1 is SGHNT and CDR2 is YYREEE (reference sequence). CDR3 in DNA: TGTGCCAGCAGCTTTCCGGGACAGGGAGTCACTGAAGCTTTCTTT. Encoded protein: CASSFPGQGVTEAFF.

The rearrangement uses TRBV30 and TRBJ2-2, with 8 nucleotides matching TRBD2. V trimming: 1 base; J trimming: 9 bases; junction bases outside the gene matches: 10. The CDR3 contains 15 residues. The germline CDR1 and CDR2 sequences are GTSNPN and SVGIG (reference sequence). The DNA for the CDR3 is TGTGCCTGGAGTGGTCCAGCGGGAGAGATCCGGGAGCTGTTTTTT. The encoded protein is CAWSGPAGEIRELFF.